Each of the 30 T cell receptor beta chains below was sequenced from the same sample in a study of cytomegalovirus exposure and HLA in healthy donors. Use of 60 Vbeta and 13 Jbeta primers characterized the PCR. The table came from immunoSEQ multiplex PCR; TCRdb's copy has only in-frame clones and leaves some out. This table has around 120,000 clones, 70% to 85% appearing once. The material sequenced was PBMCs. Receptor source: a boy between 2 and 10 years old in good health and CMV-seronegative.

This sequence joins TRBV6-1 and TRBJ1-2; 8 nucleotides match TRBD1. Germline V gene data show CDR1 as MNHNS and CDR2 as SASEGT. The CDR3 runs to 14 residues. J lost 7 bases, V lost 6 bases, and 10 bases had no gene match. The CDR3 DNA reads TGTGCCAGCAGCGCCGGACAGGGCGCCCCTGGCTACACCTTC. Amino acids: CASSAGQGAPGYTF.

V usage is TRBV4-1 and J usage is TRBJ2-4; 11 bases map to TRBD2. Germline assignment: CDR1 MGHRA and CDR2 YSYEKL. The CDR3 sequence is 21 residues long. V was clipped by 1 base and J by 1 base; unmatched bases: 15. CDR3 sequence: CASSQVGMGSGRVEAKNIQYF. In nucleotides, the CDR3 is TGCGCCAGCAGCCAAGTGGGGATGGGTAGCGGGAGGGTGGAGGCCAAAAACATTCAGTACTTC.

The genes are TRBV29-1 and TRBJ1-2; 7 nucleotides agree with TRBD1. J was trimmed by 2 bases and V by 3 bases; bases with no gene match: 0. There are 12 residues in the CDR3. CDR1 and CDR2 (germline): SQVTM, ANQGSEA. The DNA for the CDR3 is TGCAGCGTTGAGACAGGGAACTATGGCTACACCTTC. Its protein product is CSVETGNYGYTF.

The chain is built from TRBV4-2 and TRBJ2-2; D remains unclear. This CDR3 spans 13 amino acids. Germline lookup yields CDR1 LGHNA and CDR2 YNFKEQ. The germline V and J ends were trimmed by 1 base and 4 bases, with 4 bases remaining between them. The DNA for the CDR3 is TGTGCCAGCAGCCAAGGAGGCACCGGGGAGCTGTTTTTT. The encoded protein is CASSQGGTGELFF.

In DNA form, the CDR3 reads TGCAGCGTTGGGGGAGAACGTCGCACGCAGTATTTT. Its translation is CSVGGERRTQYF. This chain joins TRBV29-1 and TRBJ2-3; D might be TRBD2 (5 bases). Germline CDR1 and CDR2: SQVTM and ANQGSEA. The CDR3 runs 12 residues. V lost 4 bases and J 9 bases, leaving 14 bases between the germline ends.

V is TRBV10-3 and J is TRBJ1-5; the match to TRBD1 covers 9 bases. The germline CDR1 and CDR2 sequences are ENHRY and SYGVKD. Trimming removed 5 bases from V and 7 bases from J; junction bases left unmatched: 6. The CDR3 contains 14 residues. The CDR3 bases are TGTGCCATCAGTACAGGGGGCCGAGACCAGCCCCAGCATTTT. As protein: CAISTGGRDQPQHF.

This chain links TRBV11-3 with TRBJ2-2; TRBD2 is a possible D gene (5 bases). The ends were cut back, 4 bases at V and 2 bases at J, with 14 bases in the middle. This CDR3 has 16 residues. The germline V gene encodes CDR1 SGHNT and CDR2 YENEEA. The DNA for the CDR3 is TGTGCCAGCAGCTCCACAGCGGATCTCAACACCGGGGAGCTGTTTTTT. Translation: CASSSTADLNTGELFF.

The V gene is TRBV11-2, the J gene TRBJ2-5; D not resolved. The CDR3 has 13 residues. Germline V gene sequence: CDR1 SGHAT, CDR2 FQNNGV. V was cut by 5 bases and J by 4 bases, with 11 bases left in between. In nucleotides, the CDR3 is TGTGCCAGCAGCCCAGCCTCGGGAGAGACCCAGTACTTC. This gives the protein CASSPASGETQYF.

This clone was counted between two and nine times. The V gene is TRBV6-5, the J gene TRBJ1-2, with 9 bases fitting TRBD1. After removal of 2 bases from V and 7 bases from J, the junction contained 5 bases not matched to a gene. The CDR3 has 14 residues. Per germline, CDR1 MNHEY and CDR2 SVGAGI. The CDR3 protein is CASSYQGQGIGYTF. Here the CDR3 DNA reads TGTGCCAGCAGTTACCAGGGACAGGGTATTGGCTACACCTTC.

The chain is built from TRBV7-2 and TRBJ1-3, with D possibly matching TRBD1 (6 bases). The CDR3 is made up of 16 amino acids. Looked up from germline, CDR1 is SGHTA and CDR2 is FQGNSA. V shed 5 bases and J shed 3 bases, with 17 bases lying between them. This CDR3 reads CASSPGGSYSGNTIYF. The CDR3 region has the DNA TGTGCCAGCAGCCCTGGGGGCAGTTACAGTGGAAACACCATATATTTT.

The chain has TRBV12-5 and TRBJ2-2, with a weak D call TRBD2 (5 bases). This CDR3 spans 15 amino acids. Trimming removed 2 bases at V and 5 bases at J, with 12 bases between. The germline gives CDR1 LGHNT, CDR2 FRNRAP. CDR3 region: CASGLLFGNTGELFF. DNA of the CDR3: TGTGCTAGTGGTTTGCTCTTCGGGAATACCGGGGAGCTGTTTTTT.

This chain uses TRBV6-5 with TRBJ2-6, with D tentatively TRBD2 (5 bases). The CDR3 totals 15 residues. Germline loops: CDR1 MNHEY, CDR2 SVGAGI. V was cut by 7 bases and J by 2 bases, with 12 bases left in between. CDR3 nucleotide sequence: TGTGCCAGCACCCAGGAGGCGGCTGGGGCCAACGTCCTGACTTTC. Its translation: CASTQEAAGANVLTF.

The chain couples TRBV19 to TRBJ1-5; 8 nucleotides match TRBD1. The junction had 10 bases not matched to a gene; V was cut back by 6 bases and J by 6 bases. The CDR3 is made up of 15 amino acids. Germline assignment: CDR1 LNHDA and CDR2 SQIVND (reference sequence). CDR3 sequence reads: CASRPATGVGQPQHF. The CDR3 bases are TGTGCCAGTAGGCCGGCGACAGGGGTGGGTCAGCCCCAGCATTTT.

The V and J genes are TRBV14 and TRBJ1-1; perhaps TRBD1 as D (5 bases). CDR1 and CDR2 from the germline V gene are SGHDN and FVKESK. Trimming took 0 bases from V and 3 from J, leaving 8 bases between them. CDR3 length equals 14 residues. The CDR3 loop reads CASSQENRYTEAFF. CDR3 sequence (DNA): TGTGCCAGCAGCCAAGAAAACAGGTACACTGAAGCTTTCTTT.

The rearrangement links TRBV12-5 to TRBJ2-7; possibly TRBD1 for D (5 bases). Germline lookup yields CDR1 LGHNT and CDR2 FRNRAP. V was shortened by 6 bases and J by 1 base, with 10 bases between the two germline ends. There are 13 residues in the CDR3. The CDR3 DNA reads as TGTGCTAGTGGCTTACAGGAGTCCTACGAGCAGTACTTC. Translation gives CASGLQESYEQYF.

This clone was counted a single time. The chain uses TRBV6-1 and TRBJ1-2; D uncertain. CDR1 MNHNS and CDR2 SASEGT come from the germline V gene. This CDR3 is 14 amino acids long. V lost 2 bases to trimming and J lost 7 bases, with 14 bases between them. This CDR3 is CASSEMGGPGGYTF. CDR3 coding DNA: TGTGCCAGCAGTGAAATGGGAGGTCCCGGTGGCTACACCTTC.

The chain links TRBV27 to TRBJ1-1; the D gene is possibly TRBD1 (5 bases). Germline CDR1 MNHEY, CDR2 SMNVEV (reference sequence). V shed 6 bases and J shed 6 bases, with 17 bases lying between them. The CDR3 consists of 14 residues. CDR3 amino acids: CASRFMGGEAEAFF. As DNA, the CDR3 is TGTGCCAGCAGATTCATGGGGGGGGAAGCTGAAGCTTTCTTT.

This clone has just one count. The rearrangement uses TRBV11-2 and TRBJ1-5; 8 bases agree with TRBD1. This CDR3 has 13 amino acids. Germline CDR1 is SGHAT and CDR2 is FQNNGV. With V trimmed by 4 bases and J by 8 bases, 4 bases remained unmatched. CDR3 coding DNA: TGTGCCAGCAGCTCCAGGGGGCTGGAGCCCCAGCATTTT. It specifies CASSSRGLEPQHF.

The V and J genes are TRBV6-5 and TRBJ2-7, with a weak D call TRBD1 (5 bases). This CDR3 region has 13 residues. The germline CDR1 and CDR2 sequences are MNHEY and SVGAGI. V was shortened by 6 bases and J by 0 bases, with 9 bases between the two germline ends. CDR3 DNA sequence: TGTGCCAGCAGCCCGACAGCCTCCTACGAGCAGTACTTC. Protein product: CASSPTASYEQYF.

The chain employs TRBV5-8 and TRBJ1-5; D is uncertain. Germline lookup yields CDR1 SGHTS and CDR2 YDEGEE. The CDR3 totals 15 residues. Trimming took off 0 bases at V and 0 bases at J, with 7 bases between the two ends. DNA of the CDR3: TGTGCCAGCAGCTTGGGCCGCTATAGCAATCAGCCCCAGCATTTT. Amino acids: CASSLGRYSNQPQHF.

V and J are TRBV19 and TRBJ2-1, with TRBD2 matching 8 bases. The CDR3 is 15 amino acids. Germline CDR1 is LNHDA and CDR2 is SQIVND (reference sequence). J lost 0 bases, V lost 5 bases, and 3 bases had no gene match. The CDR3 nucleotides are TGTGCCAGTAGTCCACTAGCGGCCTCCTACAATGAGCAGTTCTTC. Its protein product is CASSPLAASYNEQFF.

The chain is built from TRBV7-4 and TRBJ1-1; D is unclear. The CDR3 contains 19 residues. Germline V lookup: CDR1 SGHVT, CDR2 SQSDAQ. The V end was cut by 3 bases, the J end by 1 base, with 24 bases between. The CDR3 loop is CASSFSPGLSTGPNTEAFF. The DNA of the CDR3 is TGTGCCAGCAGCTTTAGCCCTGGACTCTCGACCGGGCCGAACACTGAAGCTTTCTTT.

The CDR3 region has the DNA TGCGCCAGCAGCCAAGACAGGGCCCATCAGCCCCAGCATTTT. Its translation: CASSQDRAHQPQHF. The rearrangement joins TRBV4-1 to TRBJ1-5; a weak D match, TRBD1 (5 bases). Per the germline V gene, CDR1 is MGHRA and CDR2 is YSYEKL. Trimming took 0 bases from V and 5 from J, leaving 8 bases between them. The CDR3 has 14 amino acids.

The chain employs TRBV20-1 and TRBJ1-2, with D possibly matching TRBD1 (5 bases). The CDR3 has 9 residues. Germline CDR1 DFQATT, CDR2 SNEGSKA (reference sequence). Deletions cut 6 bases from V and 8 bases from J, with 7 bases between. CDR3 sequence reads: CSAGGGYTF. The CDR3 DNA sequence: TGCAGTGCGGGGGGAGGCTACACCTTC.

The chain is built from TRBV6-5 and TRBJ2-1; D unresolved. Per the germline V gene, CDR1 is MNHEY and CDR2 is SVGAGI. V was clipped by 7 bases and J by 6 bases, with 13 bases between them. The CDR3 totals 13 residues. CDR3 sequence reads: CASKRDKFNEQFF. CDR3 nucleotides: TGTGCCAGCAAGAGAGACAAATTCAATGAGCAGTTCTTC.

The rearrangement uses TRBV25-1 and TRBJ1-1, with 10 bases that match TRBD1. This CDR3 contains 13 residues. Per germline, CDR1 MGHDK and CDR2 SYGVNS. V gave up 8 bases and J gave up 7 bases; unmatched junction bases: 7. In DNA, the CDR3 is TGTGCCAGCGCCGGACAGGGGGTTTATGAAGCTTTCTTT. It codes for CASAGQGVYEAFF.

This chain uses TRBV19 with TRBJ1-6; 9 nucleotides line up with TRBD1. V shed 5 bases and J 2 bases; nucleotides not matched to a gene: 4. The CDR3 is made up of 16 amino acids. The germline CDR1 and CDR2 sequences are LNHDA and SQIVND (reference sequence). CDR3 residues: CASSLTGGAYNSPLHF. Written as DNA, the CDR3 is TGTGCCAGTAGTCTGACAGGGGGGGCCTATAATTCACCCCTCCACTTT.

This chain uses TRBV11-3 with TRBJ1-1, with D possibly being TRBD1 (5 bases). Germline V gene data show CDR1 as SGHNT and CDR2 as YENEEA. Trimming took 1 base from V and 4 from J, leaving 10 bases between them. CDR3 length: 14 amino acids. CDR3: CASSLGGRATEAFF. CDR3 DNA: TGTGCCAGCAGCTTAGGTGGCAGGGCCACTGAAGCTTTCTTT.

This clone was picked up a small number of times. V is TRBV7-2 and J is TRBJ2-7, with TRBD1 matching over 8 bases. Germline CDR1 SGHTA, CDR2 FQGNSA. The CDR3 extends over 14 amino acids. V was clipped by 1 base and J by 3 bases; unmatched bases: 2. CDR3 nucleotides: TGTGCCAGCAGCTTAGTTACAGGGGGCTACGAGCAGTACTTC. It encodes CASSLVTGGYEQYF.

DNA for the CDR3: TGTGCCAGCAGCTTGGCAGGATTCAATAAACCCTACGAGCAGTACGTC. It codes for CASSLAGFNKPYEQYV. The rearrangement joins TRBV5-6 to TRBJ2-7; D ambiguous. The germline V gene encodes CDR1 SGHDT and CDR2 YYEEEE. The CDR3 runs 16 residues. V lost 0 bases and J lost 2, with 15 bases in between.